These T cell receptor beta chains were read from a single sample in a study of spatial heterogeneity in lung cancer. TCRdb re-analysed the 5' RACE reads in MiXCR, keeping a single row per CDR3 protein. The repertoire consists of about 3,500 distinct CDR3 sequences, with roughly 4.7% occurring once and the leading ten covering less than 40%. Here the sequenced sample was lung tumor tissue, taken at surgery. These receptors were obtained from a female donor with early-stage non-small cell lung cancer. Both conserved end residues are part of each CDR3. A D gene is named only where the DNA matches it firmly. Some rows mark clone size as missing; the rest say once, few, many or name a class of expanded clone.

cdr3_aa | cdr3_nt | j_call | clone_size | d_call | v_call
CASREPGQGAYEQYF | TGTGCCAGCAGAGAGCCGGGACAGGGGGCTTACGAGCAGTACTTC | TRBJ2-7 | many | TRBD1 | TRBV28
CAWTISGANVLTF | TGTGCCTGGACGATCTCTGGGGCCAACGTCCTGACTTTC | TRBJ2-6 | medium-sized | . | TRBV30
CASSVEGRGTTEAFF | TGTGCCAGCAGCGTAGAAGGTCGGGGCACCACTGAAGCTTTCTTT | TRBJ1-1 | many | . | TRBV9
CASRTSHRGRETQYF | TGTGCCAGCAGAACTTCGCACAGGGGGCGAGAGACCCAGTACTTC | TRBJ2-5 | medium-sized | TRBD1 | TRBV27
CASSSRLKAFF | TGTGCCAGCAGTTCCCGTCTTAAAGCTTTCTTT | TRBJ1-1 | . | . | TRBV6-8
CASRTSQETQYF | TGCGCCAGCAGGACTAGCCAGGAGACCCAGTACTTC | TRBJ2-5 | . | TRBD2 | TRBV5-1
CASSILDSNTGELFF | TGTGCCAGTAGTATATTAGACTCCAACACCGGGGAGCTGTTTTTT | TRBJ2-2 | many | . | TRBV19
CSASTRGHNQPQHF | TGCAGTGCCAGCACCCGGGGGCACAATCAGCCCCAGCATTTT | TRBJ1-5 | medium-sized | . | TRBV20-1
CASSSMGVANEKLFF | TGTGCCAGCAGCTCGATGGGTGTCGCTAATGAAAAACTGTTTTTT | TRBJ1-4 | many | . | TRBV6-5
CASSRGLAGVTYQETQYF | TGTGCCAGCAGCCGCGGACTAGCGGGAGTAACGTACCAAGAGACCCAGTACTTC | TRBJ2-5 | medium-sized | TRBD2 | TRBV4-2
CSVETGGDEQFF | TGCAGCGTTGAAACAGGGGGCGATGAGCAGTTCTTC | TRBJ2-1 | many | TRBD1 | TRBV29-1
CASSLWGNTEAFF | TGTGCCAGCAGTTTATGGGGGAACACTGAAGCTTTCTTT | TRBJ1-1 | medium-sized | . | TRBV27
CASSEWAGKDTQYF | TGCGCCAGCAGTGAGTGGGCAGGGAAAGATACGCAGTATTTT | TRBJ2-3 | medium-sized | . | TRBV10-2
CSAEGKGNQPQHF | TGCAGTGCCGAGGGTAAGGGCAATCAGCCCCAGCATTTT | TRBJ1-5 | . | . | TRBV20-1
CASTPTGGRDEQYF | TGTGCCAGCACCCCTACAGGGGGCAGAGACGAGCAGTACTTC | TRBJ2-7 | medium-sized | TRBD1 | TRBV4-2
CASSDPNTGELFF | TGTGCCAGTAGTGATCCTAACACCGGGGAGCTGTTTTTT | TRBJ2-2 | medium-sized | . | TRBV19
CASSPAGNEQFF | TGCGCCAGCAGCCCGGCAGGGAATGAGCAGTTCTTC | TRBJ2-1 | medium-sized | . | TRBV5-1
CASTQGTEAFF | TGTGCCAGCACCCAGGGGACTGAAGCTTTCTTT | TRBJ1-1 | many | . | TRBV6-2/TRBV6-3
CASSSQGAQVGTEAFF | TGTGCCAGCAGTTCGCAGGGGGCTCAAGTCGGCACTGAAGCTTTCTTT | TRBJ1-1 | many | TRBD1 | TRBV12-3/TRBV12-4
CASSVSPWTGSGNTIYF | TGTGCCAGCAGCGTAAGTCCGTGGACAGGCTCTGGAAACACCATATATTTT | TRBJ1-3 | many | TRBD1 | TRBV9
CASSPDRETEKLFF | TGTGCCAGCAGCCCAGACCGAGAAACTGAAAAACTGTTTTTT | TRBJ1-4 | medium-sized | . | TRBV12-3/TRBV12-4
CASSAREVGRGRETQYF | TGTGCCAGCAGCGCGAGAGAGGTGGGGCGGGGCCGAGAGACCCAGTACTTC | TRBJ2-5 | many | . | TRBV9
CASSSQTRVRTDTQYF | TGTGCCAGCAGCTCTCAGACAAGGGTTCGAACAGATACGCAGTATTTT | TRBJ2-3 | medium-sized | . | TRBV27
CASSWTPEKGQPQHF | TGTGCCAGCAGTTGGACTCCCGAGAAGGGTCAGCCCCAGCATTTT | TRBJ1-5 | medium-sized | . | TRBV12-3/TRBV12-4
CASRPGTGSTREQYF | TGTGCCAGTAGACCCGGGACAGGGAGTACTCGCGAGCAGTACTTC | TRBJ2-7 | few | TRBD1 | TRBV19
CASSPLGDRVSPLHF | TGTGCCAGCAGTCCACTCGGGGACAGGGTTTCACCCCTCCACTTT | TRBJ1-6 | medium-sized | TRBD1 | TRBV28
CASSPRDRGQEGYTF | TGTGCCAGCAGCCCTCGGGACAGGGGGCAAGAGGGCTACACCTTC | TRBJ1-2 | many | TRBD1 | TRBV7-8
CASILNPYRVGSNQPQHF | TGTGCCAGCATTCTTAACCCGTACAGGGTAGGGAGCAATCAGCCCCAGCATTTT | TRBJ1-5 | medium-sized | . | TRBV12-3/TRBV12-4
CASSLSRDHGYTF | TGCGCCAGCAGCTTGTCCAGGGACCATGGCTACACCTTC | TRBJ1-2 | many | . | TRBV5-1
CASTPTGYTEAFF | TGTGCCAGCACCCCGACAGGATACACTGAAGCTTTCTTT | TRBJ1-1 | few | . | TRBV28
CSARAGATQYF | TGCAGTGCTAGAGCGGGAGCTACGCAGTATTTT | TRBJ2-3 | many | . | TRBV20-1
CAWSVRRGGGSNQPQHF | TGTGCCTGGAGTGTAAGGCGAGGGGGAGGGAGCAATCAGCCCCAGCATTTT | TRBJ1-5 | many | . | TRBV30
CASSQDRNQPQHF | TGCGCCAGCAGCCAAGATCGGAATCAGCCCCAGCATTTT | TRBJ1-5 | medium-sized | . | TRBV4-1
CASSLDSGTGELFF | TGCGCCAGCAGCCTGGACAGCGGGACCGGGGAGCTGTTTTTT | TRBJ2-2 | many | . | TRBV5-1
CASSLGRGTGELFF | TGTGCCAGCAGCTTGGGACGGGGCACCGGGGAGCTGTTTTTT | TRBJ2-2 | medium-sized | . | TRBV5-4
CASSGKPDRAETQYF | TGTGCTAGCAGCGGAAAGCCGGACAGGGCGGAGACCCAGTACTTC | TRBJ2-5 | large | TRBD1 | TRBV7-7
CATSRLTGGFEKLFF | TGTGCCACCAGCAGACTCACAGGGGGTTTTGAAAAACTGTTTTTT | TRBJ1-4 | medium-sized | TRBD1 | TRBV15
CSVRGTSGRNEQFF | TGCAGCGTTCGGGGGACTAGCGGGAGGAATGAGCAGTTCTTC | TRBJ2-1 | medium-sized | TRBD2 | TRBV29-1
CASSPKETQYF | TGTGCCAGCAGCCCGAAAGAGACCCAGTACTTC | TRBJ2-5 | medium-sized | . | TRBV7-7
CASSRGQGSVDTQYF | TGCGCCAGCAGCCGAGGCCAGGGGAGTGTAGATACGCAGTATTTT | TRBJ2-3 | medium-sized | . | TRBV4-1
CASSQDFRSDTQYF | TGTGCCAGCAGCCAAGATTTCCGGTCAGATACGCAGTATTTT | TRBJ2-3 | medium-sized | . | TRBV3-1
CASSLSLAGYNEQFF | TGTGCCAGCAGTTTATCCCTAGCGGGATACAATGAGCAGTTCTTC | TRBJ2-1 | . | TRBD2 | TRBV12-3/TRBV12-4
CASRRRLANEKLFF | TGTGCCAGCAGAAGAAGGCTAGCGAATGAAAAACTGTTTTTT | TRBJ1-4 | medium-sized | . | TRBV2
CASSLWLAGPNEQFF | TGTGCCAGCAGCTTATGGCTAGCGGGGCCCAATGAGCAGTTCTTC | TRBJ2-1 | many | TRBD2 | TRBV7-3
CASSPGLGLDTQYF | TGTGCCAGCAGTCCGGGACTGGGCTTAGATACGCAGTATTTT | TRBJ2-3 | medium-sized | . | TRBV7-2
CSARAPGQNYQPQHF | TGCAGTGCTAGAGCTCCGGGACAGAATTATCAGCCCCAGCATTTT | TRBJ1-5 | many | TRBD1 | TRBV20-1